Each of the 7 T cell receptor beta chains below was sequenced from the same sample in a study of blood T cell repertoires in COVID-19 (dated by TCRdb to the early 2020s). The library was prepared using the immunoSEQ multiplex PCR assay. Here the immuneACCESS table is served through TCRdb, limited to in-frame sequences with V and J called. Missing clones are a known gap in these copies; in checked studies unresolved V genes cover under half, and the rest lacks a known reason. The sample contains about 11,000 clones, around 90% of them found a single time. About 9.5% of the sample comes from the top ten. What was sequenced was peripheral blood. The receptors come from a human donor in a cohort sampled during active COVID-19.

This clone was recorded only once. The rearrangement uses TRBV19 and TRBJ2-3; 8 positions match TRBD2. Losses at the gene ends were 9 bases for V and 1 base for J; bases not matched to a gene: 9. The CDR3 is 15 residues long. CDR1 LNHDA and CDR2 SQIVND come from the germline V gene (reference sequence). CDR3 in DNA: TGTGCCAGCCTCGGCCGGGAGGGGGGCACAGATACGCAGTATTTT. Translating gives CASLGREGGTDTQYF.

Here the CDR3 reads CAWRGRQGAKDTQYF. In nucleotides, the CDR3 is TGTGCCTGGAGAGGGAGACAGGGGGCTAAAGATACGCAGTATTTT. The chain couples TRBV30 to TRBJ2-3, with 10 bases aligning to TRBD1. The ends lost 3 bases at V and 5 bases at J; junction bases unmatched: 8. The germline CDR1 and CDR2 sequences are GTSNPN and SVGIG (reference sequence). This CDR3 is built from 15 residues.

CDR3 DNA sequence: TGTGCCAGTAGTTTCTCCACCCCCGGGGGATCGATCAATGAGCAGTTCTTC. Residues: CASSFSTPGGSINEQFF. The genes are TRBV19 and TRBJ2-1, with a weak D call TRBD2 (6 bases). V was pared by 5 bases and J by 6 bases, with 23 bases between. The CDR3 covers 17 residues. Germline CDR1 LNHDA, CDR2 SQIVND (reference sequence).

This chain links TRBV18 with TRBJ2-2; D may be TRBD2 (6 bases). CDR1 is KGHSH and CDR2 is LQKENI in the germline V gene. The V gene lost 5 bases and the J gene lost 3 bases, with 16 bases spanning the gap. The CDR3 totals 16 residues. In DNA form, the CDR3 reads TGTGCCAGCTCATCCTTCGGCGGGGCGGACACCGGGGAGCTGTTTTTT. It is translated as CASSSFGGADTGELFF. Filled out from reference TRBV18 and TRBJ2-2, the complete variable domain reads NAGVMQNPRHLVRRRGQEARLRCSPMKGHSHVYWYRQLPEEGLKFMVYLQKENIIDESGMPKERFSAEFPKEGPSILRIQQVVRGDSAAYFCASSSFGGADTGELFFGEGSRLTVL.

V usage is TRBV13 and J usage is TRBJ1-6; D perhaps matches TRBD1 (5 bases). Germline V gene sequence: CDR1 PRHDT, CDR2 FYEKMQ (reference sequence). This CDR3 contains 14 residues. Trimming took 4 bases from V and 4 from J, leaving 8 bases between them. The CDR3 sequence is CASSSGTYNSPLHF. Here the CDR3 DNA reads TGTGCCAGCAGCTCCGGGACTTATAATTCACCCCTCCACTTT. The full variable domain, rest sourced from reference TRBV13 and TRBJ1-6, is AAGVIQSPRHLIKEKRETATLKCYPIPRHDTVYWYQQGPGQDPQFLISFYEKMQSDKGSIPDRFSAQQFSDYHSELNMSSLELGDSALYFCASSSGTYNSPLHFGNGTRLTVT.

The genes are TRBV30 and TRBJ1-1; D possibly corresponds to TRBD1 (6 bases). The germline V and J ends were trimmed by 2 bases and 4 bases, with 11 bases remaining between them. The CDR3 runs 13 residues. The germline V gene has CDR1 GTSNPN and CDR2 SVGIG (reference sequence). CDR3 protein: CAWSQGLGTEAFF. CDR3 sequence (DNA): TGTGCCTGGAGTCAGGGGCTAGGCACTGAAGCTTTCTTT.

V gene TRBV5-6 combines with J gene TRBJ1-5, with TRBD1 matching over 7 bases. Germline loops: CDR1 SGHDT, CDR2 YYEEEE. This CDR3 is built from 15 residues. V lost 3 bases to trimming and J lost 5 bases; unmatched junction nucleotides: 8. The CDR3 sequence is CASSYRGTVHQPQHF. The CDR3 DNA reads TGTGCCAGCAGCTATAGAGGGACAGTACATCAGCCCCAGCATTTT. The whole variable domain, filled in from reference TRBV5-6 and TRBJ1-5, reads DAGVTQSPTHLIKTRGQQVTLRCSPKSGHDTVSWYQQALGQGPQFIFQYYEEEERQRGNFPDRFSGHQFPNYSSELNVNALLLGDSALYLCASSYRGTVHQPQHFGDGTRLSIL.